This T cell receptor beta chain was sequenced for a study of synovial regulatory T cells in juvenile arthritis. Germline V gene sequence: CDR1 MNHNS, CDR2 SASEGT. The CDR3 length is 16 residues. Nucleotide data are not available. Method: immunoSEQ multiplex PCR; TCRdb's copy keeps in-frame clones and lacks some. The sample includes 7,500 to 10,000 clones. On this clone itself: Its antigen is currently unknown.

Notes on the study in general: iaTreg TCR repertoires were largely private across patients and partially overlapped synovial Teff and blood CPL. Synovial Treg CDR3 sequences overlapped more with iaTregs than other circulating Tregs.

The specimen sequenced was Treg cells from blood. Subset noted: remaining (HLA-DR-negative) circulating blood Treg cells. The TCR was taken from a donor younger than 30 with juvenile idiopathic arthritis. The J gene is TRBJ1-1, the V gene TRBV6-1; TCRdb proposes TRBD1, but this gene call is untestable without DNA. CDR3 loop: CASSELPGQGNTEAFF.